These 29 T cell receptor beta chains were sequenced from one sample in a study of PD-L1 blockade in urothelial cancer. The time point here: pretreatment peripheral blood. Clones were sequenced by immunoSEQ multiplex PCR, and TCRdb holds only the in-frame ones, with some missing. The data contain about 95,000 clones, 90% of them singletons. This sample comprised PBMCs, obtained around atezolizumab (anti-PD-L1) treatment. These receptors all come from a man in his 60s with urothelial cancer.

This chain links TRBV19 with TRBJ1-2; TRBD1 aligns across 11 bases. The CDR3 loop spans 13 amino acids. Germline V gene lookup returns CDR1 LNHDA and CDR2 SQIVND (reference sequence). The junction had 7 bases not matched to a gene; V was cut back by 8 bases and J by 8 bases. CDR3 sequence reads: CASWTGGAQGYTF. The CDR3 DNA reads TGTGCCAGTTGGACAGGGGGCGCGCAGGGCTACACCTTC. The whole variable domain, filled in from reference TRBV19 and TRBJ1-2, reads DGGITQSPKYLFRKEGQNVTLSCEQNLNHDAMYWYRQDPGQGLRLIYYSQIVNDFQKGDIAEGYSVSREKKESFPLTVTSAQKNPTAFYLCASWTGGAQGYTFGSGTRLTVV.

This chain connects TRBV6-6 to TRBJ1-3; D is unclear. The CDR3 contains 12 residues. Trimming stripped 6 bases from V and 1 base from J, with 4 bases between. The germline V gene has CDR1 MNHNY and CDR2 SVGAGI (reference sequence). CDR3 coding DNA: TGTGCCAGCAGCCGGTCTGGAAACACCATATATTTT. Its translation is CASSRSGNTIYF.

The chain has TRBV4-2 and TRBJ1-6; D remains ambiguous. The CDR3 runs to 17 residues. Germline V gene sequence: CDR1 LGHNA, CDR2 YNFKEQ. V lost 0 bases, J lost 13 bases, and 22 bases lay in between. The DNA for the CDR3 is TGTGCCAGCAGCCAAGATATGGGAGACGGATCGTCAATTCCCCTCCACTTT. Residues: CASSQDMGDGSSIPLHF.

The chain employs TRBV7-2 and TRBJ2-5, with 8 nucleotides matching TRBD2. Per germline, CDR1 SGHTA and CDR2 FQGNSA. This CDR3 has 16 amino acids. V lost 1 base and J lost 2; bases outside the gene matches: 6. This CDR3 reads CASSLGYERGQETQYF. The CDR3, as DNA: TGTGCCAGCAGCTTAGGGTACGAGCGGGGGCAAGAGACCCAGTACTTC.

This clone was seen only once. The chain has TRBV7-9 and TRBJ1-2; no definite D call. The germline gives CDR1 SEHNR, CDR2 FQNEAQ (reference sequence). There are 13 residues in the CDR3. V was pared by 7 bases and J by 4 bases, with 13 bases between. The CDR3 is CASTDRSVYGYTF. DNA for the CDR3: TGTGCCAGCACCGATCGGAGTGTCTATGGCTACACCTTC.

V is TRBV14 and J is TRBJ2-2, with a tentative D call TRBD1 (6 bases). This CDR3 is 16 amino acids long. Trimming shortened V by 0 bases and J by 3 bases, and 11 bases separated the two germline ends. Germline lookup yields CDR1 SGHDN and CDR2 FVKESK. Here the CDR3 reads CASSQDQTGHTGELFF. CDR3 sequence (DNA): TGTGCCAGCAGCCAAGATCAGACAGGACACACCGGGGAGCTGTTTTTT.

The V gene is TRBV7-2, the J gene TRBJ2-5, with 8 nucleotides matching TRBD2. Trimming at V came to 5 bases and at J to 1 base, leaving 6 bases not matched to a gene. The CDR3 spans 15 residues. Germline lookup yields CDR1 SGHTA and CDR2 FQGNSA. CDR3 coding DNA: TGTGCCAGCAGCCTGGGGCGGGGGGCCCAAGAGACCCAGTACTTC. It specifies CASSLGRGAQETQYF.

J is TRBJ1-4 and V is TRBV27, with TRBD1 matching 9 bases. CDR1 and CDR2 from the germline V gene are MNHEY and SMNVEV (reference sequence). Unmatched junction bases numbered 13, after V lost 11 bases and J lost 9 bases. This CDR3 comprises 14 residues. CDR3 nucleotide sequence: TGTGCCCAGCCCGGGACAGGGATGGGGAAAAAACTGTTTTTT. Its protein is CAQPGTGMGKKLFF.

The V and J genes are TRBV5-4 and TRBJ2-5, with D possibly matching TRBD2 (5 bases). V dropped 3 bases and J dropped 5 bases, with 11 bases sitting between them. This CDR3 contains 13 residues. CDR1 and CDR2 from the germline V gene are SGHNT and YYREEE (reference sequence). CDR3 DNA: TGTGCCAGCAGCTCCGGACTGGACGAGACCCAGTACTTC. Amino acids: CASSSGLDETQYF.

The chain is built from TRBV6-6 and TRBJ2-7; TRBD2 aligns across 7 bases. CDR3 length: 15 amino acids. Germline CDR1 is MNHNY and CDR2 is SVGAGI (reference sequence). Trimming cost V 7 bases and J 5 bases; bases outside gene matches: 14. CDR3 residues: CASTPMRAGIDEQYF. The CDR3, as DNA: TGTGCCAGCACCCCTATGAGAGCGGGAATCGACGAGCAGTACTTC.

CDR3 region: CASSRGSWQDSYNEQFF. The CDR3 DNA reads TGCGCCAGCAGCCGCGGGTCATGGCAGGACTCCTACAATGAGCAGTTCTTC. V and J are TRBV5-1 and TRBJ2-1; tentatively, D is TRBD2 (5 bases). This CDR3 spans 17 amino acids. V was pared by 4 bases and J by 0 bases, with 17 bases between. From germline, CDR1 is SGHRS and CDR2 YFSETQ.

V is TRBV9 and J is TRBJ2-5, with 8 positions matching TRBD1. With 0 bases clipped from V and 2 bases from J, the junction kept 0 bases outside the gene matches. The CDR3 covers 14 residues. The germline V gene has CDR1 SGDLS and CDR2 YYNGEE. Here the CDR3 DNA reads TGTGCCAGCAGCGTAGGGACAGGGCAAGAGACCCAGTACTTC. Its translation is CASSVGTGQETQYF. Variable domain in full (rest from reference TRBV9 and TRBJ2-5): DSGVTQTPKHLITATGQRVTLRCSPRSGDLSVYWYQQSLDQGLQFLIQYYNGEERAKGNILERFSAQQFPDLHSELNLSSLELGDSALYFCASSVGTGQETQYFGPGTRLLVL.

This clone appeared a few times. The V call is TRBV10-3, the J call TRBJ2-3; 12 bases match TRBD2. Trimming removed 5 bases from V and 3 bases from J; junction bases left unmatched: 12. The CDR3 totals 18 residues. CDR1 and CDR2 from the germline V gene are ENHRY and SYGVKD. CDR3 sequence reads: CAISPSSGGAPGTDTQYF. The CDR3 DNA follows: TGTGCCATCAGTCCATCTAGCGGGGGGGCACCGGGAACAGATACGCAGTATTTT.

J is TRBJ2-5 and V is TRBV6-1, with 7 bases matching TRBD2. J lost 3 bases, V lost 1 base, and 5 bases had no gene match. The CDR3 length is 15 residues. Germline CDR1 reads MNHNS; CDR2 reads SASEGT. The CDR3 region is CASSEEIGREETQYF. CDR3 bases: TGTGCCAGCAGTGAAGAGATAGGGAGGGAAGAGACCCAGTACTTC.

This clone was seen a few times. J is TRBJ2-3 and V is TRBV14; 8 nucleotides align to TRBD1. The V gene's germline CDR1 is SGHDN and CDR2 FVKESK. Trimming took 7 bases from V and 0 from J; bases not matched to a gene: 3. The CDR3 has 14 amino acids. CDR3 amino acids: CASIRDRSTDTQYF. The CDR3 region has the DNA TGTGCCAGCATCCGGGACAGGAGCACAGATACGCAGTATTTT. The whole variable domain, remainder taken from reference TRBV14 and TRBJ2-3, is EAGVTQFPSHSVIEKGQTVTLRCDPISGHDNLYWYRRVMGKEIKFLLHFVKESKQDESGMPNNRFLAERTGGTYSTLKVQPAELEDSGVYFCASIRDRSTDTQYFGPGTRLTVL.

J is TRBJ1-3 and V is TRBV10-3, with a weak D call TRBD1 (5 bases). Germline V CDR1 and CDR2: ENHRY, SYGVKD. V was cut by 0 bases and J by 2 bases, with 8 bases left in between. This CDR3 contains 15 residues. CDR3 protein: CAISESDIPGNTIYF. In DNA form, the CDR3 reads TGTGCCATCAGTGAGTCGGACATACCTGGAAACACCATATATTTT.

About this clone: The DNA is omitted, as the CDR3 cannot be located on it reliably, and the CDR3 follows TCRdb's listing. V is TRBV21-1 and J is TRBJ2-7; TRBD1, the D gene given by the table, was not confirmed from the DNA. TRBV21-1 is tagged as a pseudogene. The CDR3 has 16 amino acids, counting both end residues. The CDR3 sequence: CASSNSVGTGTYEQYF.

The chain uses TRBV29-1 and TRBJ2-5, with 7 bases lining up with TRBD1. The junction had 8 bases not matched to a gene; V was cut back by 6 bases and J by 4 bases. The CDR3 runs to 13 residues. Germline values: CDR1 SQVTM, CDR2 ANQGSEA. The CDR3 loop is CSVVTGEGETQYF. The CDR3 DNA follows: TGCAGCGTAGTTACAGGGGAAGGAGAGACCCAGTACTTC.

The chain uses TRBV11-2 and TRBJ2-5; D is perhaps TRBD2 (6 bases). The V end was cut by 8 bases, the J end by 2 bases, with 12 bases between. The CDR3 contains 13 residues. From germline, CDR1 is SGHAT and CDR2 FQNNGV. CDR3 amino acids: CASGASAQETQYF. The DNA for the CDR3 is TGTGCCAGCGGGGCTAGCGCTCAAGAGACCCAGTACTTC.

This chain connects TRBV30 to TRBJ2-7, with D unclear. The CDR3 length is 19 residues. The V gene's germline CDR1 is GTSNPN and CDR2 SVGIG (reference sequence). The V end lost 0 bases, the J end lost 0 bases, and 24 bases lay between the germline ends. CDR3 sequence (DNA): TGTGCCTGGAGTGTACCTTTTCGTGATCTAACAAGGAGCTCCTACGAGCAGTACTTC. Its protein is CAWSVPFRDLTRSSYEQYF.

The rearrangement joins TRBV30 to TRBJ1-5; the match to TRBD1 covers 9 bases. V lost 1 base to trimming and J lost 4 bases; unmatched junction nucleotides: 5. The germline gives CDR1 GTSNPN, CDR2 SVGIG (reference sequence). The length of the CDR3 is 15 residues. CDR3 DNA: TGTGCCTGGAGTGGTTCTGGACAGGGGAATCAGCCCCAGCATTTT. Translating gives CAWSGSGQGNQPQHF.

This chain joins TRBV5-1 and TRBJ1-1; 8 nucleotides match TRBD1. The CDR3 is 12 residues long. Germline V gives CDR1 SGHRS, CDR2 YFSETQ. The trim removed 4 bases at V and 8 bases at J, leaving 4 bases unmatched. CDR3 amino acids: CASSVTGGEAFF. CDR3 sequence (DNA): TGCGCCAGCAGCGTAACAGGGGGAGAAGCTTTCTTT.

The chain employs TRBV10-3 and TRBJ2-5, with TRBD2 matching over 8 bases. Trimming at V came to 2 bases and at J to 3 bases, leaving 5 bases not matched to a gene. CDR3 length: 15 amino acids. Germline V CDR1 and CDR2: ENHRY, SYGVKD. CDR3 bases: TGTGCCATCAGTGAGACTACTAGCGGCAAAGAGACCCAGTACTTC. Residues: CAISETTSGKETQYF.

The chain employs TRBV10-2 and TRBJ1-3; D possibly corresponds to TRBD1 (6 bases). The germline CDR1 and CDR2 sequences are WSHSY and SAAADI. This CDR3 contains 15 residues. The ends were cut back, 6 bases at V and 0 bases at J, with 12 bases in the middle. CDR3 loop: CASRDRRRSGNTIYF. The CDR3, as DNA: TGCGCCAGCAGAGACAGGCGCCGCTCTGGAAACACCATATATTTT.

V and J are TRBV29-1 and TRBJ1-2; no clear D. The CDR3 totals 11 residues. From germline, CDR1 is SQVTM and CDR2 ANQGSEA. The V end lost 5 bases, the J end lost 4 bases, and 8 bases lay between the germline ends. The CDR3, as DNA: TGCAGCGTTACAGCGGCCTATGGCTACACCTTC. Its protein is CSVTAAYGYTF. Full variable domain (missing parts from reference TRBV29-1 and TRBJ1-2): SAVISQKPSRDICQRGTSLTIQCQVDSQVTMMFWYRQQPGQSLTLIATANQGSEATYESGFVIDKFPISRPNLTFSTLTVSNMSPEDSSIYLCSVTAAYGYTFGSGTRLTVV.

The chain couples TRBV15 to TRBJ2-3; D gene unclear. CDR1 is LNHNV, CDR2 YYDKDF, per germline (reference sequence). The V gene lost 0 bases and the J gene lost 0 bases, with 16 bases spanning the gap. This CDR3 contains 18 residues. The DNA of the CDR3 is TGTGCCACCAGCAGAGATAAAGTCCCGAGATCTAGCACAGATACGCAGTATTTT. Amino acids: CATSRDKVPRSSTDTQYF.

The chain joins TRBV29-1 to TRBJ2-1; 11 nucleotides line up with TRBD2. CDR1 and CDR2 (germline): SQVTM, ANQGSEA. This CDR3 is 13 amino acids long. Germline trimming cut 7 bases from V and 7 bases from J; bases unmatched to any gene: 6. CDR3 amino acids: CSGDSGGGNEQFF. In DNA, the CDR3 is TGCAGCGGGGATAGCGGGGGGGGGAATGAGCAGTTCTTC.

The chain uses TRBV25-1 and TRBJ1-5, with D possibly being TRBD1 (5 bases). CDR3 length: 13 amino acids. Germline-derived CDR1 and CDR2 are MGHDK and SYGVNS. V lost 6 bases and J lost 6, with 12 bases in between. The CDR3 region is CASRGPGSQPQHF. The CDR3 DNA is TGTGCCAGCAGGGGGCCCGGAAGTCAGCCCCAGCATTTT. Drawing the rest from reference TRBV25-1 and TRBJ1-5, the complete variable domain is EADIYQTPRYLVIGTGKKITLECSQTMGHDKMYWYQQDPGMELHLIHYSYGVNSTEKGDLSSESTVSRIRTEHFPLTLESARPSHTSQYLCASRGPGSQPQHFGDGTRLSIL.

As to this clone: At one end the junction does not follow the germline gene, possibly because of a read error. Other DNA sequences from this sample encode an identical CDR3 as well. This sequence joins TRBV18 and TRBJ1-2; 8 nucleotides align to TRBD1. The germline CDR1 and CDR2 sequences are KGHSH and LQKENI. CDR3 length equals 15 residues. DNA for the CDR3: TGCGCCAGCTCACCGAGACAGGGGATCGGCTATGGCTACACCTTC. It translates to CASSPRQGIGYGYTF.